Listed here are 8 T cell receptor beta chains from one sample, sequenced in a study of control samples from healthy donors and cancer patients (dated by TCRdb to 2020 to 2021). The protocol used for the library was the immunoSEQ multiplex PCR assay. The clones in this table, taken by TCRdb from immuneACCESS, are in-frame only. Not every clone is retained; where verified, under half of the shortfall comes from an unresolved V gene, and the cause of the rest is unknown. This sample gives some 150,000 clones in total; 75% to 95% of them show up just once. Roughly 3.2% of the sample lies in the top ten. Sequencing was done on a sample of blood. The receptors originated from a man aged 25 to 40 in good health.

This chain connects TRBV4-2 to TRBJ1-6, with 7 bases fitting TRBD1. CDR1 LGHNA and CDR2 YNFKEQ come from the germline V gene. CDR3 length equals 17 residues. V lost 1 base, J lost 10 bases, and 13 bases stayed unmatched. The CDR3, as DNA: TGTGCCAGCAGCCAAGCAACAGGGGATCGGGGTCAGTCACCCCTCCACTTT. This gives the protein CASSQATGDRGQSPLHF.

The chain couples TRBV7-2 to TRBJ2-1; D may be TRBD1 (6 bases). Germline V gene data show CDR1 as SGHTA and CDR2 as FQGNSA. Trimming removed 5 bases at V and 15 bases at J, with 17 bases between. There are 12 residues in the CDR3. The CDR3 loop reads CASSGPGHGWFF. The CDR3 DNA reads as TGTGCCAGCAGCGGTCCGGGACACGGTTGGTTCTTC. Drawing the rest from reference TRBV7-2 and TRBJ2-1, the complete variable domain is GAGVSQSPSNKVTEKGKDVELRCDPISGHTALYWYRQSLGQGLEFLIYFQGNSAPDKSGLPSDRFSAERTGGSVSTLTIQRTQQEDSAVYLCASSGPGHGWFFGPGTRLTVL.

This clone was observed once. In nucleotides, the CDR3 is TGTGCCTGGAGTTCGCTGGTATCGCGTAGTGAAGCTTTCTTT. Encoded protein: CAWSSLVSRSEAFF. The chain couples TRBV30 to TRBJ1-1; D not certain. CDR1 GTSNPN and CDR2 SVGIG come from the germline V gene (reference sequence). The ends were cut back, 2 bases at V and 7 bases at J, with 17 bases in the middle. This CDR3 is built from 14 residues.

This clone was detected once. The CDR3 bases are TGTGCCAGCACGGCGGAGATGAACACTGAAGCTTTCTTT. Translation: CASTAEMNTEAFF. The chain couples TRBV7-9 to TRBJ1-1; D gene uncertain. The CDR3 is 13 amino acids. V lost 7 bases and J lost 0, with 9 bases in between. Germline values: CDR1 SEHNR, CDR2 FQNEAQ (reference sequence).

The chain links TRBV28 to TRBJ2-7; 8 nucleotides agree with TRBD1. This CDR3 comprises 16 residues. With V trimmed by 7 bases and J by 0 bases, 11 bases remained unmatched. Per the germline V gene, CDR1 is MDHEN and CDR2 is SYDVKM. This CDR3 is CASTEASGQGSYEQYF. CDR3 nucleotide sequence: TGTGCCAGCACCGAAGCATCAGGACAGGGCTCCTACGAGCAGTACTTC.

The gene calls are TRBV5-6 and TRBJ1-5; D is perhaps TRBD1 (5 bases). The CDR3 covers 16 residues. V dropped 6 bases and J dropped 0 bases, with 16 bases sitting between them. Germline V gene lookup returns CDR1 SGHDT and CDR2 YYEEEE. CDR3 DNA: TGTGCCAGCACACTTAAGGGACCCAATAGCAATCAGCCCCAGCATTTT. Translated, it gives CASTLKGPNSNQPQHF.

This chain joins TRBV11-2 and TRBJ2-7; possible D gene TRBD1, 5 bases. The CDR3 is made up of 12 amino acids. Looked up from germline, CDR1 is SGHAT and CDR2 is FQNNGV. V was shortened by 3 bases and J by 2 bases, with 5 bases between the two germline ends. CDR3 nucleotide sequence: TGTGCCAGCAGCTTCAGGGCCTACGAGCAGTACTTC. This translates into CASSFRAYEQYF. Based on the CDR3 plus reference TRBV11-2 and TRBJ2-7, the full variable domain is EAGVAQSPRYKIIEKRQSVAFWCNPISGHATLYWYQQILGQGPKLLIQFQNNGVVDDSQLPKDRFSAERLKGVDSTLKIQPAKLEDSAVYLCASSFRAYEQYFGPGTRLTVT.

The V and J genes are TRBV24-1 and TRBJ1-3; no firm D call. The germline V gene encodes CDR1 KGHDR and CDR2 SFDVKD. Trimming pared 7 bases from V and 0 bases from J, leaving 15 bases between. The length of the CDR3 is 16 residues. As DNA, the CDR3 is TGTGCCACCAGCTCCGGGCCAAGTTTCTCTGGAAACACCATATATTTT. It codes for CATSSGPSFSGNTIYF.